The source of this T cell receptor (beta chain) is a study of identifying expanded T cells in peripheral blood (dated by TCRdb to about 2019). As for the study more broadly: Four technical replicates, made by sequencing separate aliquots from the same pool of genomic DNA, were compared pairwise.

To note about this clone: The antigen it recognizes is unknown. No base quality values were provided; no much bigger clone lies one nucleotide off.

During the collection period, no immune events, such as infections, were documented for the healthy donors. To calibrate time-dependent variance in a beta-binomial model of T-cell clone differential abundance, blood repertoires from healthy donors were used as a training cohort. The training cohort included approximately 10 healthy donors, of whom 3 were female and 7 were male. Donor ages ranged from about 25 to 64 years, with an average of around 43 years. Whole blood was collected from each healthy donor at three time points spaced two weeks apart and obtained from a commercial supplier. For immunosequencing, genomic DNA was extracted from unsorted whole blood. TCRbeta CDR3 regions were profiled with the immunoSEQ Assay using bias-controlled multiplex PCR amplification of genomic DNA. Concerning the study's data processing: The absolute abundance of each unique TCRbeta CDR3 region was quantified after sequences were collapsed and filtered. Two models were used to test differential abundance: a binomial model (Fisher-equivalent) and a beta-binomial model that adds time-dependent variance fitted from healthy donors. Clones with fewer than 5 combined templates were excluded, and clones with Benjamini-Hochberg FDR below 0.01 were called differentially abundant. Beta-binomial variance was modeled as a function of total template count across the two samples using the form v = (b*log(k)+a)^2. Sourced from immuneACCESS, this table was stored by TCRdb with only in-frame sequences that have V and J called. A share of the clones is absent; for the studies checked, an unresolved V gene accounts for under half, and the remainder has no known explanation. Clone size and V and J calls were adopted from that table, with D and trimming inferred from the DNA. In all, the sample holds over 85,000 clones, and 88% of those were seen once. Less than 15% of the sample goes to the ten largest clones.

Beyond this particular receptor, the publication reports: In all healthy donors, the variance in clone template counts between samples taken roughly 14 days apart rose significantly as total template count increased. The authors expected biological variance in healthy repertoires might increase further over much longer intervals such as months to years. The binomial model flagged around 1.2 differentially abundant clones between technical replicates but about 16.4 over around 2 weeks and roughly 19 over around four weeks. Both the number of clones called differentially abundant and the false-positive rate were significantly reduced by the beta-binomial model across all healthy-donor time intervals.

From cysteine to phenylalanine, the CDR3 is 14 amino acids long. Of all the DNA, just the CDR3 is kept, 42 bases in frame from base 1. According to the germline V gene, CDR1 reads SGHTA and CDR2 reads FQGTGA. Trimming at the junction amounts to 3 bases on V and 1 base on J, and the germline ends lie 9 bases apart. This receptor was obtained from a person aged 18-70 years in good health. Specimen: blood. The V and J segments used are TRBV7-3 and TRBJ1-2, with a tentative D gene TRBD1 over 6 matching bases. The DNA is TGTGCCAGCAGCTTTGGGACAATTAACTATGGCTACACCTTC. Its protein product is CASSFGTINYGYTF. The CDR3 plus the reference TRBV7-3 and TRBJ1-2 genes for the other parts give the full variable domain: GAGVSQTPSNKVTEKGKYVELRCDPISGHTALYWYRQSLGQGPEFLIYFQGTGAADDSGLPNDRFFAVRPEGSVSTLKIQRTERGDSAVYLCASSFGTINYGYTFGSGTRLTVV.